This T cell receptor beta chain was sequenced for a study of memory CD4+ T cells and cytomegalovirus serostatus. Study-wide results and caveats: A US-trained random forest predicted CMV serostatus with median AUC approximately 0.9.

This clone was seen only a few times. The antigen is not known. The sort gate was single viable CD3+CD4+CD8-CD45RO+ cells for memory CD4+ T cells. V trimming: 9 bases; J trimming: 3 bases; junction bases outside the gene matches: 6. The germline gives CDR1 MDHEN, CDR2 SYDVKM. The CDR3 sequence is 14 residues long. Clones were sequenced by immunoSEQ multiplex PCR, and TCRdb holds only the in-frame ones, with some missing. This sample yields tens of thousands of clones, of which about 70% are seen a single time; 4% to 5% belongs to the top ten. The sample was memory CD4+ T cells from blood. This receptor was taken from an adult in good health and CMV-seropositive. The V gene is TRBV28, the J gene TRBJ2-3; 10 bases agree with TRBD1. The CDR3 sequence: CASETGGGTDTQYF. CDR3 bases: TGTGCCAGTGAGACAGGGGGCGGAACAGATACGCAGTATTTT. Drawing the rest from reference TRBV28 and TRBJ2-3, the complete variable domain is DVKVTQSSRYLVKRTGEKVFLECVQDMDHENMFWYRQDPGLGLRLIYFSYDVKMKEKGDIPEGYSVSREKKERFSLILESASTNQTSMYLCASETGGGTDTQYFGPGTRLTVL.